This T cell receptor beta chain was observed in a study of siplizumab effects on memory and regulatory T cells. Study-wide results and caveats: No naive or memory phenotype could be assigned to roughly 80-95% of proliferating clones. Significant reduction of alloreactive sequences traceable to unstimulated CD4+ memory cells was observed with siplizumab. Proliferating siplizumab-culture Treg suppressive function went unconfirmed. Apparently key alloresponse contributors, naive T cells also seemed more diverse than memory cells.

Remarks on this clone: The target antigen is unknown.

Germline V CDR1 and CDR2: SEHNR, FQNEAQ (reference sequence). This CDR3 is 15 amino acids long. After removal of 5 bases from V and 5 bases from J, the junction contained 7 bases not matched to a gene. Libraries were prepared by immunoSEQ multiplex PCR; TCRdb keeps only in-frame clonotypes and omits some of them. This sample has about 110,000 clones, with about 90% found just once. V is TRBV7-9 and J is TRBJ2-2; 8 bases agree with TRBD1. Sample: Tregs sorted from blood. The sequence was collected from a human donor in good health. CDR3 bases: TGTGCCAGCAGCCGGGGCAGGGGGCGAACCGGGGAGCTGTTTTTT. Its translation is CASSRGRGRTGELFF.